Reported below is one T cell receptor (beta chain). TCRdb passed the RT-PCR reads through MiXCR, listing each CDR3 protein once. The table lists about 700,000 distinct CDR3 sequences, 11% to 15% of them singletons, with 3% to 4.5% in the top ten. Trimming cost V 7 bases and J 1 base, with 21 bases left between them. CDR3 length: 17 amino acids. Germline loops: CDR1 SGHTA, CDR2 FQGNSA. Specimen: memory CD4+ T cells from blood. The chain uses TRBV7-2 and TRBJ2-3; D gene uncertain. The receptor was derived from a female donor in good health, serving as a healthy control. CDR3 nucleotides: TGTGCCAGCACCCCTTCCCCCTCTGGAATCGGCACAGATACGCAGTATTTT. Residues: CASTPSPSGIGTDTQYF.